A selection of T cell receptor beta chains follows, all from one sample in a study of T cells after yellow fever vaccination. Using its own MiXCR run on the 5' RACE reads, TCRdb lists one record per CDR3 protein. The sample includes a few hundred thousand distinct CDR3 sequences, 9.5% to 15% of them seen just once. The sequencing here drew on CD4+ T cells sorted from PBMCs, taken 15 days after the yellow fever booster vaccination. The receptor set was obtained from a young man who received the YFV17D yellow fever vaccine. Both conserved end residues are part of each CDR3. The order of the fields is clone size, V gene, CDR3 protein. Rows may omit the clone size; those that give it use once, few, many or a size class.

abundance: NA; v_gene: TRBV7-2; CDR3aa: CASSIPGDAAGELFF
abundance: NA; v_gene: TRBV24-1; CDR3aa: CATSDYRGRGTGELFF
abundance: many; v_gene: TRBV5-1; CDR3aa: CASSLEGQGPYEQYF
abundance: few; v_gene: TRBV12-3/TRBV12-4; CDR3aa: CASRLAGEETQYF
abundance: few; v_gene: TRBV5-5; CDR3aa: CASSPWDRVEKLFF
abundance: many; v_gene: TRBV12-3/TRBV12-4; CDR3aa: CASSWTGYGYTF
abundance: NA; v_gene: TRBV7-9; CDR3aa: CASSSIGQGARETQYF
abundance: NA; v_gene: TRBV29-1; CDR3aa: CSVGGGELFF
abundance: NA; v_gene: TRBV5-4; CDR3aa: CASSLGARGTGSTF
abundance: NA; v_gene: TRBV27; CDR3aa: CASSPETGGRQPQHF
abundance: NA; v_gene: TRBV5-1; CDR3aa: CASRTGLATDTQYF
abundance: NA; v_gene: TRBV25-1; CDR3aa: CASSGGQSTTDTQYF
abundance: few; v_gene: TRBV6-1; CDR3aa: CASSERLANNEQFF
abundance: few; v_gene: TRBV5-1; CDR3aa: CASSPLADPLTDTQYF
abundance: NA; v_gene: TRBV3-1; CDR3aa: CASSQGSAGVSGYTF
abundance: few; v_gene: TRBV9; CDR3aa: CASSVLPGQGGYTF
abundance: few; v_gene: TRBV6-5; CDR3aa: CASSYSRAAGGLAFF
abundance: few; v_gene: TRBV10-3; CDR3aa: CAISEERTSGGDTQYF
abundance: many; v_gene: TRBV6-5; CDR3aa: CASSHTNEQFF
abundance: many; v_gene: TRBV6-5; CDR3aa: CASRTSGNEQFF
abundance: NA; v_gene: TRBV5-6; CDR3aa: CASSYRLGSGNTIYF
abundance: NA; v_gene: TRBV4-3; CDR3aa: CASSQDYLRDYGYTF
abundance: many; v_gene: TRBV2; CDR3aa: CASSEARELLAWFF
abundance: NA; v_gene: TRBV27; CDR3aa: CASSAHTRPLHF
abundance: many; v_gene: TRBV5-6; CDR3aa: CASSFLGGGGTDTQYF
abundance: few; v_gene: TRBV29-1; CDR3aa: CSGRQGSDGYTF
abundance: few; v_gene: TRBV1; CDR3aa: CTTPTTSGGASWAIRETQYF
abundance: NA; v_gene: TRBV5-1; CDR3aa: CASSPGTSGKRTQYF
abundance: few; v_gene: TRBV7-3; CDR3aa: CASSPGPGDMQYF
abundance: NA; v_gene: TRBV7-6; CDR3aa: CASSLGAGARGYNEQFF
abundance: few; v_gene: TRBV5-1; CDR3aa: CASSDPGRPRETQYF
abundance: NA; v_gene: TRBV4-1; CDR3aa: CASSQGPGGYSYNEQFF
abundance: NA; v_gene: TRBV6-6; CDR3aa: CASSWTSYEQYF
abundance: NA; v_gene: TRBV20-1; CDR3aa: CSARGRTGLNTEAFF
abundance: few; v_gene: TRBV3-1; CDR3aa: CASSQDRRGRQYF
abundance: few; v_gene: TRBV28; CDR3aa: CASSIPAGELFF
abundance: few; v_gene: TRBV7-2; CDR3aa: CASSTQGAQSTEAFF
abundance: NA; v_gene: TRBV7-2; CDR3aa: CASSLFGGAVDTQYF
abundance: few; v_gene: TRBV7-9; CDR3aa: CAIPDPSSYNEQFF
abundance: NA; v_gene: TRBV6-5; CDR3aa: CASSYDRKKNIQYF
abundance: NA; v_gene: TRBV10-3; CDR3aa: CAISADTSYEQYF
abundance: few; v_gene: TRBV9; CDR3aa: CASSVGPSGYTF
abundance: NA; v_gene: TRBV2; CDR3aa: CASYGDLVPQFF
abundance: NA; v_gene: TRBV15; CDR3aa: CATSRDSGWDEKLFF
abundance: many; v_gene: TRBV15; CDR3aa: CATSWGKTEAFF
abundance: NA; v_gene: TRBV12-3/TRBV12-4; CDR3aa: CASSPLLQVTGETQYF
abundance: NA; v_gene: TRBV9; CDR3aa: CASSVVGMNTEAFF
abundance: NA; v_gene: TRBV7-3; CDR3aa: CASSLTGEKGEKLFF
abundance: few; v_gene: TRBV6-2/TRBV6-3; CDR3aa: CASSYLQGAYEQYF
abundance: few; v_gene: TRBV6-1; CDR3aa: CASAAGRQPQHF